This TCR beta chain was observed in a study of blood T cell repertoires in COVID-19. On the study more broadly: COVID-19 samples, acute and convalescent, were from the United States, Italy and Spain. PBMCs, B-cell-depleted T cells, or T cells provided the cDNA or gDNA that made up the material.

Authors' analysis steps: Reference gene primer amplification yielded estimated nucleated cell counts. The repertoire was sequenced with immunoSEQ multiplex PCR; TCRdb's copy has only in-frame clones and lacks some. That table furnishes V, J and clone size, whereas the DNA furnished D and trimming. Among 130,000 or so clones listed, around 88% were seen once. Germline CDR1 SGHRS, CDR2 YFSETQ. After removal of 3 bases from V and 3 bases from J, the junction contained 3 bases not matched to a gene. The CDR3 loop spans 14 amino acids. The chain couples TRBV5-1 to TRBJ1-5; 7 bases match TRBD1. The receptor was derived from a woman aged 55-69 years with acute or convalescent COVID-19. The sequenced sample was peripheral blood. CDR3 residues: CASSSGQNNQPQHF. The DNA of the CDR3 is TGCGCCAGCAGCTCGGGACAGAACAATCAGCCCCAGCATTTT.